The TCR beta chain described here comes from a study of blood T cell repertoires in COVID-19. Study-wide context: Donors in the United States, Italy and Spain gave samples during acute or convalescent COVID-19. PBMCs, B-cell-depleted T cells, or T cells provided the cDNA or gDNA that made up the material.

The CDR3 length is 12 residues. Trimming shortened V by 5 bases and J by 1 base, and 5 bases separated the two germline ends. Germline lookup yields CDR1 SGHAT and CDR2 FQDESV (reference sequence). As handled by the study authors: Amplifying reference gene primers gave estimates of nucleated cell counts. Clones were read by immunoSEQ multiplex PCR, and TCRdb kept only the in-frame ones, dropping some. The V and J calls and clone size come from that table; D and trimming were worked out from the DNA. The sample includes tens of thousands of clones, roughly 90% of them seen just once. Sequencing was carried out using peripheral blood. This sequence was found in an elderly man with acute or convalescent COVID-19. The V call is TRBV11-1, the J call TRBJ1-2; D uncertain. The DNA of the CDR3 is TGTGCCAGCAGCAATAGTAACTATGGCTACACCTTC. Its translation: CASSNSNYGYTF.